This entry concerns a single T cell receptor (beta chain). Deletions cut 5 bases from V and 1 base from J, with 9 bases between. Germline V gene sequence: CDR1 SGHRS, CDR2 YFSETQ. CDR3 size: 14 residues. The data were obtained in a study of control samples from healthy donors and cancer patients. Sequencing was performed with immunoSEQ multiplex PCR; in TCRdb, only in-frame clones are kept and a portion is missing. The sample records around 200,000 clones, 85% to 95% being singletons. The gene calls are TRBV5-1 and TRBJ2-2; no firm D call. Sequencing input: blood. The clonotype comes from a man between 18 and 29 years old in good health. The CDR3: CASSGDRNTGELFF. The CDR3 coding sequence is TGCGCCAGCAGTGGAGATCGGAACACCGGGGAGCTGTTTTTT.